This is a list of T cell receptor beta chains from one sample in a study of vaccination and CD4 T cells after COVID-19. These TCRs are of unknown antigen specificity. TCRdb called the PCR reads again in MiXCR, with one record for every CDR3 protein. The sample holds 9,500 to 15,000 distinct CDR3 sequences, 25% to 35% seen once. This sample comprised CD4+ T cells from blood, cultured in vitro, obtained before SARS-CoV-2 vaccination. The source is a human donor who received a COVID-19 vaccine. Both conserved end residues are part of each CDR3. The order of the fields is CDR3 protein, CDR3 DNA, V gene, D gene, J gene, clone size. A D gene is named only where the DNA matches it firmly. Clone size is stated in some rows and not others, as once, few, many or a class when expanded.

CDR3 protein: CASSPLGGGAESYEQYF; CDR3 DNA: TGTGCCAGCAGCCCCTTGGGTGGGGGGGCGGAGTCCTACGAGCAGTACTTC; V gene: TRBV5-4; D gene: -; J gene: TRBJ2-7; clone size: few
CDR3 protein: CASRKFRQMNTEAFF; CDR3 DNA: TGTGCCAGCAGGAAGTTTAGACAAATGAACACTGAAGCTTTCTTT; V gene: TRBV2; D gene: -; J gene: TRBJ1-1; clone size: few
CDR3 protein: CSVGPGTGKYSNQPQHF; CDR3 DNA: TGCAGCGTTGGCCCCGGAACAGGAAAATATAGCAATCAGCCCCAGCATTTT; V gene: TRBV29-1; D gene: -; J gene: TRBJ1-5; clone size: few
CDR3 protein: CASSQSRVQAHQETQYF; CDR3 DNA: TGTGCCAGCAGCCAATCTAGGGTCCAGGCCCACCAAGAGACCCAGTACTTC; V gene: TRBV14; D gene: -; J gene: TRBJ2-5; clone size: -
CDR3 protein: CASSPGRRMNTEAFF; CDR3 DNA: TGTGCCAGCAGTCCGGGACGAAGAATGAACACTGAAGCTTTCTTT; V gene: TRBV2; D gene: -; J gene: TRBJ1-1; clone size: few
CDR3 protein: CASSINRASRTGELFF; CDR3 DNA: TGTGCCAGTAGCATCAACAGGGCCTCTCGGACCGGGGAGCTGTTTTTT; V gene: TRBV19; D gene: -; J gene: TRBJ2-2; clone size: -
CDR3 protein: CASMTGRSGSTIYF; CDR3 DNA: TGTGCCAGCATGACAGGGCGCTCTGGAAGCACCATATATTTT; V gene: TRBV27; D gene: TRBD1; J gene: TRBJ1-3; clone size: -
CDR3 protein: CASSLYEGSREQYF; CDR3 DNA: TGTGCCAGCAGTTTATACGAAGGGTCACGCGAGCAGTACTTC; V gene: TRBV12-3/TRBV12-4; D gene: -; J gene: TRBJ2-7; clone size: -
CDR3 protein: CASSLAYMDTQYF; CDR3 DNA: TGTGCCAGCAGCTTAGCGTACATGGATACGCAGTATTTT; V gene: TRBV7-6; D gene: -; J gene: TRBJ2-3; clone size: few
CDR3 protein: CASRGLAYEQYF; CDR3 DNA: TGTGCCAGCAGGGGACTGGCCTACGAGCAGTACTTC; V gene: TRBV6-2/TRBV6-3; D gene: -; J gene: TRBJ2-7; clone size: few
CDR3 protein: CAWSLAYAYRTSSGNTIYF; CDR3 DNA: TGTGCCTGGAGCCTTGCCTACGCTTATCGAACGAGCTCTGGAAACACCATATATTTT; V gene: TRBV30; D gene: -; J gene: TRBJ1-3; clone size: few
CDR3 protein: CASSLLQGGIGELFF; CDR3 DNA: TGTGCCAGCAGCTTATTACAGGGAGGGATCGGGGAGCTGTTTTTT; V gene: TRBV7-2; D gene: -; J gene: TRBJ2-2; clone size: few
CDR3 protein: CSGVAGASSTDTQYF; CDR3 DNA: TGCAGTGGGGTAGCGGGGGCCTCTAGCACAGATACGCAGTATTTT; V gene: TRBV20-1; D gene: TRBD2; J gene: TRBJ2-3; clone size: few
CDR3 protein: CASSFGPSGGAEETQYF; CDR3 DNA: TGTGCCAGCAGCTTCGGGCCTAGCGGGGGGGCCGAGGAGACCCAGTACTTC; V gene: TRBV7-9; D gene: TRBD2; J gene: TRBJ2-5; clone size: -
CDR3 protein: CASSLSPRGHYASPEAFF; CDR3 DNA: TGTGCCAGCAGTTTATCGCCCAGGGGGCACTACGCAAGCCCTGAAGCTTTCTTT; V gene: TRBV27; D gene: TRBD1; J gene: TRBJ1-1; clone size: -
CDR3 protein: CASSLDFDDEQYF; CDR3 DNA: TGTGCCAGCAGCTTAGACTTCGACGACGAGCAGTACTTC; V gene: TRBV7-6; D gene: -; J gene: TRBJ2-7; clone size: few
CDR3 protein: CAISEGTSGGREQFF; CDR3 DNA: TGTGCCATCAGTGAAGGGACTAGCGGGGGTCGGGAGCAGTTCTTC; V gene: TRBV10-3; D gene: TRBD2; J gene: TRBJ2-1; clone size: few
CDR3 protein: CASSATGRSTDTQYF; CDR3 DNA: TGCGCCAGCAGCGCGACAGGGCGAAGCACAGATACGCAGTATTTT; V gene: TRBV5-1; D gene: TRBD1; J gene: TRBJ2-3; clone size: -
CDR3 protein: CASSLKSLASFGELFF; CDR3 DNA: TGTGCCAGCAGTTTAAAATCCCTAGCCTCGTTCGGGGAGCTGTTTTTT; V gene: TRBV12-3/TRBV12-4; D gene: -; J gene: TRBJ2-2; clone size: -
CDR3 protein: CASRGANYGYTF; CDR3 DNA: TGTGCCAGTCGGGGTGCTAACTATGGCTACACCTTC; V gene: TRBV6-1; D gene: -; J gene: TRBJ1-2; clone size: few
CDR3 protein: CSARAGTGAYEQYF; CDR3 DNA: TGCAGTGCTAGGGCCGGGACAGGAGCCTACGAGCAGTACTTC; V gene: TRBV20-1; D gene: TRBD1; J gene: TRBJ2-7; clone size: few
CDR3 protein: CASNLKGGGSPLHF; CDR3 DNA: TGTGCCAGCAACTTAAAAGGCGGGGGTTCACCCCTCCACTTT; V gene: TRBV7-8; D gene: -; J gene: TRBJ1-6; clone size: -
CDR3 protein: CASSTLHPTGVKNIQYF; CDR3 DNA: TGTGCCAGCAGCACCCTCCACCCGACAGGGGTCAAAAACATTCAGTACTTC; V gene: TRBV11-3; D gene: TRBD1; J gene: TRBJ2-4; clone size: few
CDR3 protein: CASRGRSEAFF; CDR3 DNA: TGTGCCAGCAGGGGGCGGTCTGAAGCTTTCTTT; V gene: TRBV12-3/TRBV12-4; D gene: -; J gene: TRBJ1-1; clone size: few
CDR3 protein: CAWSARTDYGYTF; CDR3 DNA: TGTGCCTGGAGTGCCCGGACAGACTATGGCTACACCTTC; V gene: TRBV30; D gene: -; J gene: TRBJ1-2; clone size: few
CDR3 protein: CSAADGMNTEAFF; CDR3 DNA: TGCAGTGCTGCGGACGGCATGAACACTGAAGCTTTCTTT; V gene: TRBV20-1; D gene: -; J gene: TRBJ1-1; clone size: -
CDR3 protein: CAIRQGNEQFF; CDR3 DNA: TGTGCCATCAGACAGGGGAATGAGCAGTTCTTC; V gene: TRBV10-3; D gene: TRBD1; J gene: TRBJ2-1; clone size: -
CDR3 protein: CASSPYTSGEETQYF; CDR3 DNA: TGTGCCAGCAGCCCTTATACTAGCGGGGAAGAGACCCAGTACTTC; V gene: TRBV12-3/TRBV12-4; D gene: TRBD2; J gene: TRBJ2-5; clone size: once
CDR3 protein: CATSEPRGSGANVLTF; CDR3 DNA: TGTGCCACCAGTGAGCCCAGGGGGTCCGGGGCCAACGTCCTGACTTTC; V gene: TRBV24-1; D gene: TRBD1; J gene: TRBJ2-6; clone size: -
CDR3 protein: CSANDGYTF; CDR3 DNA: TGCAGTGCTAACGATGGCTACACCTTC; V gene: TRBV20-1; D gene: -; J gene: TRBJ1-2; clone size: few
CDR3 protein: CASSGETGQGSYQPQHF; CDR3 DNA: TGTGCCAGCAGTGGAGAGACGGGCCAGGGGTCGTATCAGCCCCAGCATTTT; V gene: TRBV2; D gene: -; J gene: TRBJ1-5; clone size: -
CDR3 protein: CASSSPTSGGNEKLFF; CDR3 DNA: TGTGCCAGCAGCTCGCCAACGTCAGGGGGTAATGAAAAACTGTTTTTT; V gene: TRBV5-4; D gene: TRBD1; J gene: TRBJ1-4; clone size: -
CDR3 protein: CASSVGGDSSQPQHF; CDR3 DNA: TGTGCCAGCAGTGTTGGTGGGGACAGTAGTCAGCCCCAGCATTTT; V gene: TRBV25-1; D gene: TRBD1; J gene: TRBJ1-5; clone size: few
CDR3 protein: CAISEGLRDRGPHEQYF; CDR3 DNA: TGTGCCATCAGTGAGGGCCTCCGGGACAGGGGGCCCCACGAGCAGTACTTC; V gene: TRBV10-3; D gene: TRBD1; J gene: TRBJ2-7; clone size: few
CDR3 protein: CSAIWQNLNYGYTF; CDR3 DNA: TGCAGTGCTATCTGGCAGAACCTAAACTATGGCTACACCTTC; V gene: TRBV20-1; D gene: -; J gene: TRBJ1-2; clone size: few
CDR3 protein: CAWRTTGVPGELFF; CDR3 DNA: TGTGCCTGGAGAACTACAGGGGTGCCCGGGGAGCTGTTTTTT; V gene: TRBV30; D gene: TRBD1; J gene: TRBJ2-2; clone size: -
CDR3 protein: CASSSGATNEKLFF; CDR3 DNA: TGTGCCAGCAGCTCGGGTGCAACTAATGAAAAACTGTTTTTT; V gene: TRBV7-2; D gene: -; J gene: TRBJ1-4; clone size: few